In its sample, the clone carrying this T cell receptor beta chain is medium-sized. As yet, its antigen is unknown. The data were taken from a study of spatial heterogeneity in lung cancer. Study details: Each time, sequencing found more beta-chain sequences than alpha-chain sequences. A T cell module score from matched bulk RNA-seq correlated strongly with TCR transcript counts in tumor regions. Whole-study results and caveats: The number of expanded tumor alpha and beta chains correlated with mutation number.

Carried by each TCR cDNA molecule was a unique molecular identifier. TCRdb independently ran MiXCR on the 5' RACE reads; one entry per CDR3 protein. The table records about 24,000 distinct CDR3 sequences, roughly 9% of them present only once. Time point given: sample taken at primary tumor resection. From tumor, nontumor lung or frozen PBMC, whole RNA was taken unsorted for sequencing. V was clipped by 8 bases and J by 0 bases, with 5 bases between them. The CDR3 runs to 11 residues. Germline-derived CDR1 and CDR2 are MDHEN and SYDVKM. Sequenced material: lung tumor tissue, taken at surgery. J is TRBJ2-7 and V is TRBV28; D remains ambiguous. This TCR came from a male donor with early-stage non-small cell lung cancer. CDR3 coding DNA: TGTGCCAGCTCCTCCTCCTACGAGCAGTACTTC. Its translation: CASSSSYEQYF.